This T cell receptor (beta chain) originates from a study of PD-L1 blockade in urothelial cancer. Libraries were prepared by immunoSEQ multiplex PCR; TCRdb keeps only in-frame clonotypes and omits some of them. The top ten clones hold approximately 8% of a sample with roughly 1,200 clones, 30% to 45% of them seen once. The CDR3 covers 14 residues. Germline lookup yields CDR1 LNHDA and CDR2 SQIVND (reference sequence). V was pared by 6 bases and J by 5 bases, with 13 bases between. The origin of this receptor is a man aged 55 to 70 with urothelial cancer. Specimen: tumor tissue, collected before atezolizumab (anti-PD-L1) treatment. The chain has TRBV19 and TRBJ2-2, with D perhaps TRBD1 or TRBD2 (6 bases each). This CDR3 reads CASSPRGRTGELFF. The CDR3 DNA is TGTGCCAGTAGCCCCCGGGGGCGGACCGGGGAGCTGTTTTTT.